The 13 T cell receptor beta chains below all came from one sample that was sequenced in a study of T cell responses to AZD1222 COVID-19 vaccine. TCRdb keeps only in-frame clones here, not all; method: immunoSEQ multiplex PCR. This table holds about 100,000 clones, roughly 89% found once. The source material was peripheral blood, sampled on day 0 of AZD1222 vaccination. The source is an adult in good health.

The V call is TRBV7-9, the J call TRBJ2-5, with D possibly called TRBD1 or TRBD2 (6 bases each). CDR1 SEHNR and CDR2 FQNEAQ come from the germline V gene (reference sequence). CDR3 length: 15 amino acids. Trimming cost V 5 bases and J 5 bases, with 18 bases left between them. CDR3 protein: CASSVDLGGLETQYF. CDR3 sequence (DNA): TGTGCCAGCAGCGTGGACCTAGGGGGGTTGGAGACCCAGTACTTC.

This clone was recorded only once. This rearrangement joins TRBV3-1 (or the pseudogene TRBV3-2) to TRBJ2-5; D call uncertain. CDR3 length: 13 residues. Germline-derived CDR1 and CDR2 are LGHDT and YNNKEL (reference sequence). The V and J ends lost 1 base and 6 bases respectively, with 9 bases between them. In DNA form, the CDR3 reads TGTGCCAGCAGCCAAGCGGCCATCCAGACCCAGTACTTC. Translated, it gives CASSQAAIQTQYF.

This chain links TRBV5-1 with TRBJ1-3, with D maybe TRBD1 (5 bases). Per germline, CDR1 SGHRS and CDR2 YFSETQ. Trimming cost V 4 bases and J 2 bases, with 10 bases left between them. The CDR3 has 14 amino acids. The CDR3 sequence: CASSPGTAGNTIYF. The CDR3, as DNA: TGCGCCAGCAGCCCTGGGACGGCTGGAAACACCATATATTTT.

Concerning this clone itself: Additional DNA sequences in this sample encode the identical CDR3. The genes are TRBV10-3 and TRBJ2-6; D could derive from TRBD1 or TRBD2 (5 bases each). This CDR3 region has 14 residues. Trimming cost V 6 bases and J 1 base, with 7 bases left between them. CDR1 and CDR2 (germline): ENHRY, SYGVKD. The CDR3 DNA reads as TGTGCCATCAGCAGGGAGTCTGGGGCCAACGTCCTGACTTTC. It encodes CAISRESGANVLTF.

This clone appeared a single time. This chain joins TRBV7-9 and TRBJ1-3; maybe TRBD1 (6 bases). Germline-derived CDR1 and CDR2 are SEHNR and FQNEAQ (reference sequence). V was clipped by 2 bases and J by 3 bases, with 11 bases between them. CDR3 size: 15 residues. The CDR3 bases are TGTGCCAGCAGCTTACCTCAGGGGCTTGGAAACACCATATATTTT. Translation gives CASSLPQGLGNTIYF.

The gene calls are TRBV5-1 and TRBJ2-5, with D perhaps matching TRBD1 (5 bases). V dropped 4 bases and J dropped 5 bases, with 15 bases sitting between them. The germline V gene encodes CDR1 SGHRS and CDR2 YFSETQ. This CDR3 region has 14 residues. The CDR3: CASSEDQGRETQYF. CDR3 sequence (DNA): TGCGCCAGCAGCGAAGATCAGGGAAGGGAGACCCAGTACTTC.

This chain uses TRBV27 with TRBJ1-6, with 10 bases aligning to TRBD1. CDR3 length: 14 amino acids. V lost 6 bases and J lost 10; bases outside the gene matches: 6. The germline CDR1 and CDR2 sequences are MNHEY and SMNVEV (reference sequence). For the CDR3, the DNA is TGTGCCAGCAGCTCCGGGACAGGGGTCTCACCCCTCCACTTT. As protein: CASSSGTGVSPLHF.

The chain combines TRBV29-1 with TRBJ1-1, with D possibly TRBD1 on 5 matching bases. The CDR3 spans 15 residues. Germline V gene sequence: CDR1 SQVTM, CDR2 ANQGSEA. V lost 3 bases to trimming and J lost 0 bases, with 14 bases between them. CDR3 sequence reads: CSVDPETAVNTEAFF. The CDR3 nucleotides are TGCAGCGTTGACCCGGAGACAGCTGTGAACACTGAAGCTTTCTTT.

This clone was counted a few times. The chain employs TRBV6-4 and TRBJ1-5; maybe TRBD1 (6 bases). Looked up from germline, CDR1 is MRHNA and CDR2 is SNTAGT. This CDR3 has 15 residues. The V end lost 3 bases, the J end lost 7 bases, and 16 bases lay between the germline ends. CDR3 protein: CASSEIGGANQPQHF. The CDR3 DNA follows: TGTGCCAGCAGTGAAATCGGGGGGGCGAACCAGCCCCAGCATTTT.

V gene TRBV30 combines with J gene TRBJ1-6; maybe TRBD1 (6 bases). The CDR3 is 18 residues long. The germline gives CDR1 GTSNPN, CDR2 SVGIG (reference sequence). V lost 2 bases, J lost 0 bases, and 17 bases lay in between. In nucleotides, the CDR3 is TGTGCCTGGAGTCGGACCACAGGGTCGGGCTCCTATAATTCACCCCTCCACTTT. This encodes CAWSRTTGSGSYNSPLHF.

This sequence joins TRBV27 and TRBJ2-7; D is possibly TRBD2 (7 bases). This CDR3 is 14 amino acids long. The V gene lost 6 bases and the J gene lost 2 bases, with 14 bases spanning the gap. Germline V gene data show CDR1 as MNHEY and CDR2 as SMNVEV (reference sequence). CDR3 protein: CASSPRGGAYEQYF. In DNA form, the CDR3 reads TGTGCCAGCAGCCCACGAGGGGGGGCCTACGAGCAGTACTTC.

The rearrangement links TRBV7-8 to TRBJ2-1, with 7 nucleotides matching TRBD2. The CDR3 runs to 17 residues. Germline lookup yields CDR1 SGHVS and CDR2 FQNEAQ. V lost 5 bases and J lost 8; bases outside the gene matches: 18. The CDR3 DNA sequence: TGTGCCAGCAGCAGCAGGAAGGTCGGGCGGGAGCGATATGAGCAGTTCTTC. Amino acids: CASSSRKVGRERYEQFF.

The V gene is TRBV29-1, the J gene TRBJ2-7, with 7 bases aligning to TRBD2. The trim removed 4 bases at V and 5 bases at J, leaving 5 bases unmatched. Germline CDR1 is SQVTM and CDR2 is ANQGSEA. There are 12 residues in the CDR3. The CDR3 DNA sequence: TGCAGCGTTGTGGGACGGGGGGACGAGCAGTACTTC. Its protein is CSVVGRGDEQYF.